This T cell receptor beta chain appears in the sequencing data of a study of OX40 agonist ivuxolimab in advanced cancers. Some clones are missing from TCRdb's copy, which holds only in-frame ones; the method was immunoSEQ multiplex PCR. The data contain around 35,000 clones, about three quarters of them singletons. The CDR3 has 15 residues. Trimming cost V 10 bases and J 5 bases, with 23 bases left between them. Germline V gene data show CDR1 as LNHDA and CDR2 as SQIVND (reference sequence). The chain is built from TRBV19 and TRBJ1-2; a possible D gene is TRBD1 (5 bases). The source material was CD4+ or CD8+ T cells sorted from blood, sampled in a trial of the OX40 agonist ivuxolimab. The receptor comes from an adult with an advanced solid tumor such as melanoma, head and neck, liver or kidney cancer. The CDR3 here is CATSPRAETAYGYTF. DNA of the CDR3: TGTGCCACCTCCCCTAGAGCCGAGACAGCTTATGGCTACACCTTC.